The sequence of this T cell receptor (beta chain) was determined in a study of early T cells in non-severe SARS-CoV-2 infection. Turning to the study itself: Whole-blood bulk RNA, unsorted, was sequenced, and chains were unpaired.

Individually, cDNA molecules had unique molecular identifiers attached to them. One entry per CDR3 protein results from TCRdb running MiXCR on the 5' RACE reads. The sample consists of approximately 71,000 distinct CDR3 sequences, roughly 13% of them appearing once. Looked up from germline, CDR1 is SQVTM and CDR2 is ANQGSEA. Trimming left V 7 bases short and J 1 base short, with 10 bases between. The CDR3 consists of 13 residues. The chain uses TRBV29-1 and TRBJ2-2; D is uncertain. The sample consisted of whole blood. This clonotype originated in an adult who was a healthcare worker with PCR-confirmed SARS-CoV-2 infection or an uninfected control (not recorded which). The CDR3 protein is CSAPDQNTGELFF. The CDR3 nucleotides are TGCAGCGCTCCGGACCAGAACACCGGGGAGCTGTTTTTT.